These 8 T cell receptor beta chains were sequenced from one sample in a study of OX40 agonist ivuxolimab in advanced cancers. Sequencing used immunoSEQ multiplex PCR; TCRdb keeps in-frame clones, though not all of them. Here the sample spans tens of thousands of clones, over 75% being singletons. This specimen was CD4+ or CD8+ T cells sorted from blood, taken in a trial of the OX40 agonist ivuxolimab. The receptors were gathered from an adult with an advanced solid tumor such as melanoma, head and neck, liver or kidney cancer.

The genes are TRBV7-8 and TRBJ2-3; D is possibly TRBD2 (6 bases). With 0 bases removed from V and 0 bases from J, the gap between germline ends came to 13 bases. Germline assignment: CDR1 SGHVS and CDR2 FQNEAQ. The CDR3 runs to 17 residues. In DNA, the CDR3 is TGTGCCAGCAGCTTAGCGTTGGTAGCGGTTAGCACAGATACGCAGTATTTT. Amino acid sequence: CASSLALVAVSTDTQYF.

The CDR3 here is CASSIGGEEQFF. The CDR3 region has the DNA TGTGCCAGTAGTATAGGGGGGGAGGAGCAGTTCTTC. V usage is TRBV19 and J usage is TRBJ2-1, with D possibly being TRBD2 (6 bases). V lost 1 base and J 10 bases, leaving 8 bases between the germline ends. Germline V gene sequence: CDR1 LNHDA, CDR2 SQIVND (reference sequence). The CDR3 totals 12 residues.

The chain couples TRBV19 to TRBJ1-2; D is ambiguous. The V gene lost 7 bases and the J gene lost 4 bases, with 13 bases spanning the gap. CDR3 length: 13 amino acids. Germline CDR1 and CDR2: LNHDA and SQIVND (reference sequence). The CDR3 DNA reads TGTGCCAGTACTCGGGGAGTGACCTATGGCTACACCTTC. It specifies CASTRGVTYGYTF.

There are a few counts of this clone. V and J are TRBV6-1 and TRBJ1-1; 7 bases are a match to TRBD1. The CDR3 loop spans 14 amino acids. With V trimmed by 6 bases and J by 2 bases, 6 bases remained unmatched. Germline assignment: CDR1 MNHNS and CDR2 SASEGT. This CDR3 reads CASSLTGKNTEAFF. The CDR3 DNA follows: TGTGCCAGCAGCCTGACAGGGAAAAACACTGAAGCTTTCTTT.

The gene calls are TRBV5-1 and TRBJ2-3; TRBD2 matches at 13 bases. The V segment lost 1 base and the J segment 6 bases; nucleotides outside the gene matches: 5. The germline gives CDR1 SGHRS, CDR2 YFSETQ. CDR3 length equals 16 residues. The DNA of the CDR3 is TGCGCCAGCAGCTTGACTAGCGGGAGGGGGTCGGATACGCAGTATTTT. Residues: CASSLTSGRGSDTQYF.

The V and J genes are TRBV10-3 and TRBJ1-5; D is perhaps TRBD1 (5 bases). CDR3 length equals 14 residues. The germline CDR1 and CDR2 sequences are ENHRY and SYGVKD. V was cut by 0 bases and J by 4 bases, with 7 bases left in between. This chain's CDR3 is CAISESGANQPQHF. The DNA of the CDR3 is TGTGCCATCAGTGAGTCTGGGGCAAATCAGCCCCAGCATTTT.

This clone was detected once. The CDR3 loop reads CSVEASGGTQYF. For the CDR3, the DNA is TGCAGCGTTGAGGCTTCAGGGGGGACCCAGTACTTC. The rearrangement links TRBV29-1 to TRBJ2-5, with TRBD1 matching 7 bases. The CDR3 length is 12 residues. Germline V gene sequence: CDR1 SQVTM, CDR2 ANQGSEA. Unmatched junction bases numbered 5, after V lost 3 bases and J lost 7 bases.

The gene calls are TRBV27 and TRBJ2-1; TRBD2 matches at 9 bases. V shed 6 bases, J shed 0 bases, and the junction held 12 bases outside the gene matches. CDR1 is MNHEY, CDR2 SMNVEV, per germline (reference sequence). CDR3 size: 18 residues. Here the CDR3 reads CASRLLSSGVTSYNEQFF. CDR3 bases: TGTGCCAGCAGACTACTGTCTAGCGGGGTAACCTCCTACAATGAGCAGTTCTTC.